The 32 T cell receptor beta chains below come from one sample, sequenced in a study of T cells in Graves' hyperthyroidism and ophthalmopathy. RNA transcripts gave rise to amplified TCR beta CDR3 regions. An initial round of RT-PCR targeting the TCR CDR3 relied on the HTBI primer set. TCRdb independently ran MiXCR on the multiplex PCR reads; one entry per CDR3 protein. This table holds 600,000 to 650,000 distinct CDR3 sequences, about a fifth found once. The material sequenced was blood. These receptors all stem from a man aged 30 to 45 with Graves' ophthalmopathy.

At least ten counts were recorded for this clonotype. The chain has TRBV12-3 or TRBV12-4 and TRBJ2-3; unclear D gene. Deletions cut 6 bases from V and 8 bases from J, with 12 bases between. This CDR3 region has 12 residues. In DNA form, the CDR3 reads TGTGCCAGCAGCCCCGCCGGTGGTACGCAGTATTTT. Its translation: CASSPAGGTQYF.

The chain is built from TRBV7-6 and TRBJ2-7; TRBD2 might be the D (6 bases). Germline CDR1 and CDR2: SGHVS and FNYEAQ. This CDR3 comprises 14 residues. The V end was cut by 5 bases, the J end by 2 bases, with 13 bases between. This chain's CDR3 is CASSLSGFTYEQYF. The DNA for the CDR3 is TGTGCCAGCAGCCTCAGCGGGTTTACCTACGAGCAGTACTTC. Together with reference TRBV7-6 and TRBJ2-7, the CDR3 gives the full variable domain: GAGVSQSPRYKVTKRGQDVALRCDPISGHVSLYWYRQALGQGPEFLTYFNYEAQQDKSGLPNDRFSAERPEGSISTLTIQRTEQRDSAMYRCASSLSGFTYEQYFGPGTRLTVT.

There are a few counts of this clonotype. V is TRBV11-2 and J is TRBJ2-2; no clear D gene. This CDR3 has 16 residues. Trimming left V 1 base short and J 4 bases short, with 13 bases between. Germline CDR1 and CDR2: SGHAT and FQNNGV. CDR3 sequence: CASSLGVVEGTGELFF. CDR3 nucleotide sequence: TGTGCCAGCAGCTTAGGAGTAGTGGAAGGCACCGGGGAGCTGTTTTTT.

This clonotype was seen a single time. The V gene is TRBV6-1, the J gene TRBJ2-6, with unresolved D. The CDR3 runs 17 residues. V lost 5 bases and J 0 bases, leaving 14 bases between the germline ends. CDR1 is MNHNS and CDR2 is SASEGT in the germline V gene. As DNA, the CDR3 is TGTGCCAGCAGTAGTTTCGGACGGCCCTCTGGGGCCAACGTCCTGACTTTC. It yields the protein CASSSFGRPSGANVLTF.

This clonotype was counted between two and nine times. J is TRBJ2-2 and V is TRBV28; 10 nucleotides match TRBD1. This CDR3 has 14 amino acids. CDR1 and CDR2 from the germline V gene are MDHEN and SYDVKM. J was trimmed by 8 bases and V by 7 bases; bases with no gene match: 7. The CDR3 reads CASKTGGSAGELFF. The CDR3 DNA reads as TGTGCCAGCAAGACAGGGGGCTCAGCGGGGGAGCTGTTTTTT.

On this clonotype itself: The junction departs from germline at one end; a sequencing error may be responsible. For the CDR3, the DNA is TGCACCGTTACCTTAGCGGGAGGGCCTGATGAGCAGTTCTTC. This sequence encodes CTVTLAGGPDEQFF. The V call is TRBV29-1, the J call TRBJ2-1; 11 nucleotides align to TRBD2. The CDR3 has 14 amino acids. The germline gives CDR1 SQVTM, CDR2 ANQGSEA.

This clonotype turned up a few times. The rearrangement uses TRBV19 and TRBJ2-7; D is unresolved. V gave up 7 bases and J gave up 3 bases, with 13 bases separating them. The CDR3 length is 13 residues. The germline V gene has CDR1 LNHDA and CDR2 SQIVND (reference sequence). CDR3 sequence reads: CASKGNANYEQYF. DNA for the CDR3: TGTGCCAGTAAAGGGAATGCCAACTACGAGCAGTACTTC.

Only a few counts were recorded for this clonotype. CDR3 DNA sequence: TGTGCCAGCAGCTCCATAATCGGGACAGCAACCTACGAGCAGTACTTC. It codes for CASSSIIGTATYEQYF. This rearrangement joins TRBV7-8 to TRBJ2-7; 7 bases are shared with TRBD1. Germline assignment: CDR1 SGHVS and CDR2 FQNEAQ. This CDR3 contains 16 residues. V dropped 4 bases and J dropped 2; count of bases not matched to a gene: 11.

The chain has TRBV30 and TRBJ1-2; the D is unclear. Germline CDR1 GTSNPN, CDR2 SVGIG (reference sequence). CDR3 size: 12 residues. V lost 5 bases and J 6 bases, leaving 13 bases between the germline ends. CDR3 nucleotides: TGTGCCTGGGGAACCACTAATGATGGCTACACCTTC. This sequence encodes CAWGTTNDGYTF.

This clonotype was recorded a few times. CDR3 nucleotide sequence: TGCAGCGTACTGGACACGGGGCGCGCCAATGAGCAGTTCTTC. This translates into CSVLDTGRANEQFF. This sequence joins TRBV29-1 and TRBJ2-1, with D perhaps assigned TRBD1 or TRBD2 (5 bases each). The V gene lost 6 bases and the J gene lost 6 bases, with 18 bases spanning the gap. Germline values: CDR1 SQVTM, CDR2 ANQGSEA. The CDR3 runs to 14 residues.

The chain has TRBV15 and TRBJ1-3, with D maybe TRBD1 (5 bases). Per germline, CDR1 LNHNV and CDR2 YYDKDF (reference sequence). The CDR3 loop spans 12 amino acids. The germline V and J ends were trimmed by 4 bases and 8 bases, with 9 bases remaining between them. The CDR3: CATSTPGHTIYF. CDR3 nucleotides: TGTGCCACCAGCACACCGGGGCACACCATATATTTT.

Ten or more counts support this clonotype. The genes are TRBV5-1 and TRBJ1-3, with D possibly matching TRBD1 (5 bases). The germline gives CDR1 SGHRS, CDR2 YFSETQ. This CDR3 comprises 15 residues. The germline V and J ends were trimmed by 3 bases and 4 bases, with 14 bases remaining between them. The CDR3: CASSSGESLGNTIYF. DNA of the CDR3: TGCGCCAGCAGCTCGGGGGAATCTCTCGGAAACACCATATATTTT.

V usage is TRBV3-1 and J usage is TRBJ2-5, with D perhaps TRBD2 (6 bases). V shed 3 bases and J shed 12 bases, with 11 bases lying between them. Germline V gene data show CDR1 as LGHDT and CDR2 as YNNKEL (reference sequence). The CDR3 length is 11 residues. The CDR3: CASSQGLGEYF. The DNA for the CDR3 is TGTGCCAGCAGCCAGGGACTCGGGGAGTACTTC.

The chain has TRBV11-2 and TRBJ2-1; D possibly corresponds to TRBD2 (5 bases). Germline assignment: CDR1 SGHAT and CDR2 FQNNGV. There are 18 residues in the CDR3. The V gene lost 1 base and the J gene lost 6 bases, with 22 bases spanning the gap. CDR3 residues: CASSLGDKWERMLNEQFF. CDR3 bases: TGTGCCAGCAGCTTAGGCGATAAGTGGGAGAGGATGCTCAATGAGCAGTTCTTC.

This clonotype was observed a handful of times. The chain links TRBV2 to TRBJ2-2; 8 bases match TRBD2. Germline-derived CDR1 and CDR2 are SNHLY and FYNNEI. This CDR3 comprises 14 residues. The V segment lost 1 base and the J segment 6 bases; nucleotides outside the gene matches: 1. This CDR3 is CASSEVTSAGELFF. CDR3 in DNA: TGTGCCAGCAGTGAAGTGACTAGCGCCGGGGAGCTGTTTTTT.

This clonotype was seen ten or more times. The chain combines TRBV7-8 with TRBJ2-3, with 13 bases matching TRBD2. V was pared by 4 bases and J by 1 base, with 14 bases of the junction left unmatched. The germline V gene encodes CDR1 SGHVS and CDR2 FQNEAQ. The CDR3 loop spans 20 amino acids. The CDR3 sequence: CASSSSTGLAGNLGTDTQYF. In nucleotides, the CDR3 is TGTGCCAGCAGCTCGTCCACGGGACTAGCGGGAAATTTGGGCACAGATACGCAGTATTTT.

This clonotype came up a few times. The gene calls are TRBV6-2 or TRBV6-3 and TRBJ1-2; D may be TRBD1 (6 bases). The CDR3 has 16 amino acids. Trimming removed 5 bases from V and 0 bases from J, with 16 bases in between. Per the germline V gene, CDR1 is MNHEY and CDR2 is SVGEGT. CDR3 sequence (DNA): TGTGCCAGCAGTCCTGGGGGCAAGCGGGCTAACTATGGCTACACCTTC. Residues: CASSPGGKRANYGYTF.

CDR3 bases: TGTGCCAGCAGCTTAGCGCGACAGGGGGAGACCCAGTACTTC. It codes for CASSLARQGETQYF. This chain links TRBV7-2 with TRBJ2-5; 8 positions match TRBD1. Germline assignment: CDR1 SGHTA and CDR2 FQGNSA. This CDR3 contains 14 residues. V gave up 0 bases and J gave up 5 bases; unmatched junction bases: 2. Full variable domain (remainder filled in from reference TRBV7-2 and TRBJ2-5): GAGVSQSPSNKVTEKGKDVELRCDPISGHTALYWYRQSLGQGLEFLIYFQGNSAPDKSGLPSDRFSAERTGGSVSTLTIQRTQQEDSAVYLCASSLARQGETQYFGPGTRLLVL.

The rearrangement links TRBV27 to TRBJ2-7; D may match TRBD1 or TRBD2 (6 bases each). Per the germline V gene, CDR1 is MNHEY and CDR2 is SMNVEV (reference sequence). This CDR3 has 16 amino acids. Trimming removed 2 bases from V and 5 bases from J, with 19 bases in between. For the CDR3, the DNA is TGTGCCAGCAGTTTAAGGGGGGCGCGGTTCCTCCACGAGCAGTACTTC. Residues: CASSLRGARFLHEQYF.

In its sample, this clonotype was seen many times. The rearrangement joins TRBV7-9 to TRBJ2-7; 7 nucleotides line up with TRBD1. Germline V gene data show CDR1 as SEHNR and CDR2 as FQNEAQ (reference sequence). J gave up 0 bases and V 4 bases, and 9 bases lay outside the gene matches. The CDR3 has 16 amino acids. The CDR3 is CASSSRRGQNSYEQYF. The DNA of the CDR3 is TGTGCCAGCAGCTCCCGAAGGGGGCAGAACTCCTACGAGCAGTACTTC.

The rearrangement uses TRBV27 and TRBJ1-5; possibly TRBD1 for D (5 bases). The CDR3 is made up of 17 amino acids. Germline V CDR1 and CDR2: MNHEY, SMNVEV (reference sequence). The V end was cut by 4 bases, the J end by 0 bases, with 16 bases between. The CDR3, as DNA: TGTGCCAGCAGTTCCGGCGGGTGGGGGACTAGCAATCAGCCCCAGCATTTT. Translating it yields CASSSGGWGTSNQPQHF.

The chain has TRBV5-4 and TRBJ1-6; TRBD1 is a possible D gene (5 bases). The V end was cut by 4 bases, the J end by 8 bases, with 13 bases between. The germline V gene has CDR1 SGHNT and CDR2 YYREEE (reference sequence). The CDR3 contains 14 residues. In DNA form, the CDR3 reads TGTGCCAGCAGCGCCGGGGGTAGGCATTCACCCCTCCACTTT. This encodes CASSAGGRHSPLHF.

In its sample, this clonotype was seen a few times. The V call is TRBV28, the J call TRBJ1-1, with a tentative D call TRBD1 (5 bases). Germline loops: CDR1 MDHEN, CDR2 SYDVKM. This CDR3 has 18 amino acids. Trimming took off 6 bases at V and 8 bases at J, with 31 bases between the two ends. The CDR3 DNA reads as TGTGCCAGCAGCCACTATGTCACGATCACAGTCCGGGGGGGAGAAGCTTTCTTT. It yields the protein CASSHYVTITVRGGEAFF.

This clonotype was seen a handful of times. The chain uses TRBV20-1 and TRBJ1-1; the match to TRBD1 covers 9 bases. Germline CDR1 reads DFQATT; CDR2 reads SNEGSKA (reference sequence). This CDR3 region has 14 residues. The V and J ends lost 5 bases and 1 base, in that order; junction bases with no gene match: 5. The CDR3 loop is CSAPLQGANTEAFF. Written as DNA, the CDR3 is TGCAGTGCTCCGTTACAGGGGGCGAACACTGAAGCTTTCTTT.

This clonotype was counted between two and nine times. The CDR3 region is CASSDWQNTDTQYF. CDR3 nucleotides: TGTGCCAGCAGTGACTGGCAGAACACAGATACGCAGTATTTT. The V and J genes are TRBV2 and TRBJ2-3; no clear D. The V end was cut by 3 bases, the J end by 2 bases, with 9 bases between. The CDR3 is 14 residues long. The V gene's germline CDR1 is SNHLY and CDR2 FYNNEI.

The chain recombines TRBV20-1 with TRBJ2-3; 15 nucleotides agree with TRBD2. Trimming cost V 6 bases and J 5 bases; bases outside gene matches: 9. CDR1 DFQATT and CDR2 SNEGSKA come from the germline V gene (reference sequence). This CDR3 has 16 amino acids. The CDR3 bases are TGCAGTGCCGATAGGACTAGCGGGAGGGCGGAAGATACGCAGTATTTT. It encodes CSADRTSGRAEDTQYF.

This clonotype was observed many times. V is TRBV2 and J is TRBJ2-7, with D unclear. In germline, CDR1 is SNHLY, CDR2 FYNNEI. Deletions cut 4 bases from V and 0 bases from J, with 10 bases between. The CDR3 has 14 amino acids. The CDR3: CASSGRMSSYEQYF. In DNA, the CDR3 is TGTGCCAGCAGTGGACGTATGAGCTCCTACGAGCAGTACTTC.

This clonotype was observed a handful of times. The chain carries TRBV13 and TRBJ2-5, with unresolved D. Per germline, CDR1 PRHDT and CDR2 FYEKMQ (reference sequence). CDR3 length: 14 amino acids. Between the trimmed V and J ends, which lost 4 bases and 0 bases, there was a span of 9 bases. CDR3 residues: CASSSQLYQETQYF. As DNA, the CDR3 is TGTGCCAGCAGCTCCCAATTGTACCAAGAGACCCAGTACTTC. Using reference TRBV13 and TRBJ2-5 for the parts outside the CDR3, the full variable domain is AAGVIQSPRHLIKEKRETATLKCYPIPRHDTVYWYQQGPGQDPQFLISFYEKMQSDKGSIPDRFSAQQFSDYHSELNMSSLELGDSALYFCASSSQLYQETQYFGPGTRLLVL.

In this sample, this clonotype turned up once. The CDR3: CASGPGGTNYGYTF. In DNA, the CDR3 is TGCGCCAGCGGCCCGGGAGGAACGAACTATGGCTACACCTTC. The gene calls are TRBV5-1 and TRBJ1-2; D is unresolved. The CDR3 runs 14 residues. The germline CDR1 and CDR2 sequences are SGHRS and YFSETQ. The V end was cut by 7 bases, the J end by 2 bases, with 15 bases between.

This clonotype has more than one count but fewer than ten. The rearrangement links TRBV5-1 to TRBJ2-5; possible D gene TRBD2, 6 bases. CDR3 size: 15 residues. CDR1 and CDR2 from the germline V gene are SGHRS and YFSETQ. Deletions cut 0 bases from V and 2 bases from J, with 11 bases between. The CDR3 spells CASSLGGLQQETQYF. Here the CDR3 DNA reads TGCGCCAGCAGCTTGGGGGGACTGCAACAAGAGACCCAGTACTTC.

This chain uses TRBV7-9 with TRBJ2-7; no clear D gene. This CDR3 is 15 amino acids long. V lost 2 bases to trimming and J lost 2 bases, with 13 bases between them. Germline V gene lookup returns CDR1 SEHNR and CDR2 FQNEAQ (reference sequence). CDR3 nucleotides: TGTGCCAGCAGCTTACTGGTAGCTTCACCCTACGAGCAGTACTTC. Its protein is CASSLLVASPYEQYF.

V usage is TRBV29-1 and J usage is TRBJ2-5; possible D gene TRBD2, 7 bases. The CDR3 extends over 21 amino acids. Trimming cost V 2 bases and J 2 bases, with 33 bases left between them. Germline V CDR1 and CDR2: SQVTM, ANQGSEA. The CDR3 loop is CSVELRSRGPAGRRGQETQYF. The DNA for the CDR3 is TGCAGCGTTGAACTCCGCTCCCGGGGGCCGGCCGGCCGGCGGGGGCAAGAGACCCAGTACTTC.